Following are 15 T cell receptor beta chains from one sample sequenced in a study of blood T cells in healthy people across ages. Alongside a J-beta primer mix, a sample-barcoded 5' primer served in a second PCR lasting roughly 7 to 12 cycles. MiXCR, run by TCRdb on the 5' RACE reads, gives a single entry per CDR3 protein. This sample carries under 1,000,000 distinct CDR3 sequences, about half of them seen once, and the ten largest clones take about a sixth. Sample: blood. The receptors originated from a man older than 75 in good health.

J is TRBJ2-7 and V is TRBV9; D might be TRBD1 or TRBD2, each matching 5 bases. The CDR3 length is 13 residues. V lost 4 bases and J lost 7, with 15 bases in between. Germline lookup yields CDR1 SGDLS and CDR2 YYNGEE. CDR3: CASSRWDDNEQYF. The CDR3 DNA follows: TGTGCCAGCAGCAGGTGGGACGACAATGAGCAGTACTTC. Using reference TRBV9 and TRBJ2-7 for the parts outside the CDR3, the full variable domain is DSGVTQTPKHLITATGQRVTLRCSPRSGDLSVYWYQQSLDQGLQFLIQYYNGEERAKGNILERFSAQQFPDLHSELNLSSLELGDSALYFCASSRWDDNEQYFGPGTRLTVT.

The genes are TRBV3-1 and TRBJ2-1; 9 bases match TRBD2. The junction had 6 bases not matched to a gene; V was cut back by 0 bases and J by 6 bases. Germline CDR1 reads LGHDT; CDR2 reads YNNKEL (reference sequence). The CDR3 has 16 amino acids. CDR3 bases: TGTGCCAGCAGCCAAGAAATTTTAGCGGGAGTCAATGAGCAGTTCTTC. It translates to CASSQEILAGVNEQFF.

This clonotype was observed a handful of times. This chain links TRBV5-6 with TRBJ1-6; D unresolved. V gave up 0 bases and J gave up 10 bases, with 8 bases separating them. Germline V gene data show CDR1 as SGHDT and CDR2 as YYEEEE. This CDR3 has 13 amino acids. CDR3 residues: CASSLDRRSPLHF. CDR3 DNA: TGTGCCAGCAGCTTGGACCGGCGGTCACCCCTCCACTTT.

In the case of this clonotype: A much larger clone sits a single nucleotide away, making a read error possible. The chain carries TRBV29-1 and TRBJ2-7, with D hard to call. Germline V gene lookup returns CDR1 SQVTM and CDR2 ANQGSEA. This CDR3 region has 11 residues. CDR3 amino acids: CIVVLSYEQYF. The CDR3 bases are TGCATCGTTGTACTGTCTTACGAGCAGTACTTC.

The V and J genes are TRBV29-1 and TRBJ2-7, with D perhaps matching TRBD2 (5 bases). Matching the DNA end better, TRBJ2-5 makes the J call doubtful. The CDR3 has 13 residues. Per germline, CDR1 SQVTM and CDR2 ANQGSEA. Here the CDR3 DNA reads TGCAGCGGGATGGCAGGACTGAAGGAGACCCAGTACTTC. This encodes CSGMAGLKETQYF.

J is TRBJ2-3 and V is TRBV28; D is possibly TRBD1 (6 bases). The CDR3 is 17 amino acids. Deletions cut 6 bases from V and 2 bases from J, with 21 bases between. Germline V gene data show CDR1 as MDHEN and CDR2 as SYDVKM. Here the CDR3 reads CASSRLDSSTITDTQYF. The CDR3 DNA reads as TGTGCCAGCAGCCGGCTGGACAGCTCTACTATCACAGATACGCAGTATTTT.

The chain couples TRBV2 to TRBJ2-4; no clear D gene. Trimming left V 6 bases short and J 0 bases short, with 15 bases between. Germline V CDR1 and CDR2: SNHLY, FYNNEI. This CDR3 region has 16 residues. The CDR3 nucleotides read TGTGCCAGCAGGGAACAGTTAGTTGGAGCCAAAAACATTCAGTACTTC. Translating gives CASREQLVGAKNIQYF.

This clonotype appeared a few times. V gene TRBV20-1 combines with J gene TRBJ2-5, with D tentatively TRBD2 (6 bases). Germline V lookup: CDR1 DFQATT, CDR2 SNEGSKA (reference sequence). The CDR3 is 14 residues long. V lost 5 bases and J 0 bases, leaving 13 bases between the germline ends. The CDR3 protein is CSAERDSDQETQYF. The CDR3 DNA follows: TGCAGTGCTGAACGGGACTCCGACCAAGAGACCCAGTACTTC.

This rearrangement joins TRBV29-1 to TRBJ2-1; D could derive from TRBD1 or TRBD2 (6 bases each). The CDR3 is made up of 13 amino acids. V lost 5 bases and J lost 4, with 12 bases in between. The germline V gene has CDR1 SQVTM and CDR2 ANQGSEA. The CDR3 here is CSVPGAGYNEQFF. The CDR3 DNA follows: TGCAGCGTTCCGGGGGCGGGGTACAATGAGCAGTTCTTC.

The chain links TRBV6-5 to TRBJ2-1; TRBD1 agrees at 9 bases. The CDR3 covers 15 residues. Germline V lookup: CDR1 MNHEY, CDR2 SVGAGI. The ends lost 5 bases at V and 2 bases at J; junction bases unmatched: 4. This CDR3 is CASSEGTGTYNEQFF. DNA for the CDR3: TGTGCCAGCAGTGAGGGGACAGGGACCTACAATGAGCAGTTCTTC.

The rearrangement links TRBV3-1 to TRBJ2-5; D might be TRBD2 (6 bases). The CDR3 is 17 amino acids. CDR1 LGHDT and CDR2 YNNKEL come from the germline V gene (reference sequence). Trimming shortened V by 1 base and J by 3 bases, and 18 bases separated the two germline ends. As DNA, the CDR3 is TGTGCCAGCAGCCAAGGCCTTGGGGAGCGGAGGGAAGAGACCCAGTACTTC. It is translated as CASSQGLGERREETQYF.

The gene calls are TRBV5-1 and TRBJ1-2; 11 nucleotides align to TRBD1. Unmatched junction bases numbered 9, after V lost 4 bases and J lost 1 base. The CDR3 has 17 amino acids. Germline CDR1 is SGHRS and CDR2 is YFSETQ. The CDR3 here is CASSLGQGATLNYGYTF. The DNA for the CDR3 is TGCGCCAGCAGCCTAGGACAGGGGGCAACACTTAACTATGGCTACACCTTC. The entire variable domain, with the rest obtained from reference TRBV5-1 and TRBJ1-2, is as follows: KAGVTQTPRYLIKTRGQQVTLSCSPISGHRSVSWYQQTPGQGLQFLFEYFSETQRNKGNFPGRFSGRQFSNSRSEMNVSTLELGDSALYLCASSLGQGATLNYGYTFGSGTRLTVV.

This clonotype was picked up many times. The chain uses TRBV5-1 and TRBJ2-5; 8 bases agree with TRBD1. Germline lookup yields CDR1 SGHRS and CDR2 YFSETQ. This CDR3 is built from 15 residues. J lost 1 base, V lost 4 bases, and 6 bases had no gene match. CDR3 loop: CASSLRTGTQETQYF. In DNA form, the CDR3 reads TGCGCCAGCAGCCTCCGGACAGGGACCCAAGAGACCCAGTACTTC. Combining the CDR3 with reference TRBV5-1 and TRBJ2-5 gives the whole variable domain KAGVTQTPRYLIKTRGQQVTLSCSPISGHRSVSWYQQTPGQGLQFLFEYFSETQRNKGNFPGRFSGRQFSNSRSEMNVSTLELGDSALYLCASSLRTGTQETQYFGPGTRLLVL.

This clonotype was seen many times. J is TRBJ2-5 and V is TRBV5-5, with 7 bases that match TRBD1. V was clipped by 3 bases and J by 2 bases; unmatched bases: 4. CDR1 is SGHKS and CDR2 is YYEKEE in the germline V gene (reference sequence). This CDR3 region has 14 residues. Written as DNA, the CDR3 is TGTGCCAGCAGCTCTCAGGGGGTGCAAGAGACCCAGTACTTC. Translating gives CASSSQGVQETQYF.

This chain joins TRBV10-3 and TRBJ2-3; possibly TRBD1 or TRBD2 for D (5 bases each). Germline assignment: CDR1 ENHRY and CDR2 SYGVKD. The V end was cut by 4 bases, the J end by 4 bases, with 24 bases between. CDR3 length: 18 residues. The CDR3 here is CAISVGGGKGIIADTQYF. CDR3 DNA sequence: TGTGCCATCAGTGTCGGTGGGGGAAAGGGAATAATCGCAGATACGCAGTATTTT.